This TCR beta chain is drawn from a study of cytomegalovirus exposure and HLA in healthy donors (dated 2017 in TCRdb). As for the study more broadly: In an earlier analysis of roughly 590 of the donors, about 270 Gb of sequence data and just under 120 million unique TCR beta sequences from 180 million or so T cells were reported. Around 300 gigabases of sequencing data and 78 million or so unique TCR sequences were included in an early release covering around 600 HLA-typed donors. The genetic ancestry cluster associated with self-reported Caucasian donors included around 76% of the 398 genotyped donors. The study aimed to test whether cataloging public T cell receptors could reveal signatures of past pathogen exposure. The study profiled the T cell repertoires of 500 to 800 subjects by immunosequencing and related them to cytomegalovirus serostatus. A separate validation cohort of approximately 120 different subjects was used in addition to the approximately 670-subject first cohort. The study combined high-throughput TCR immunosequencing, statistical association of individual TCRs with disease status, and machine learning to predict cytomegalovirus infection status. In a later analysis, previously published TCR beta repertoires from 500 to 750 donors were re-analyzed and high-resolution HLA genotyping was added so that TCR occurrence patterns could be studied. Rather than drawing on any new phenotypic data, the later analysis identified candidate immune exposures from TCR beta sequences and the way those sequences occurred across donors. An earlier analysis of 500 to 650 of the donors applied high-throughput TCR beta sequencing to assess whether each TCR beta V gene segment acted as functional or pseudogenic. Donor age, sex, ethnicity and CMV serostatus were compiled alongside the repertoire data. In a later genetic analysis, genome-wide SNP genotypes for about 65% of the roughly 700 donors were used, and that subset was treated as a discovery cohort. Every repertoire in the discovery cohort had been generated on one and the same sequencing platform. HLA typing covered class I and class II loci at four-digit resolution. The number of donors typed differed by locus, with 629-630 for A, B, C, DRB1 and DQB1, about 500 for DQA1, 606 for DPA1, and under 490 for DPB1. A few DR-DQ haplotypes were treated as single units for association and clustering because of strong linkage in the cohort. Among 398 genotyped donors of the cohort, an average of roughly 230,000 unique TCR beta nucleotide sequences was sequenced per donor, of which 15% to 20% were non-productive. The paper's findings and limits, for the study overall: The 87-base-pair reads could not distinguish some IMGT-functional V segments, including TRBV6-2 and TRBV6-3, so those segments were excluded. In the study, 164 TCR beta chains were listed as associated with cytomegalovirus. The classifier was reported to diagnose cytomegalovirus status with high specificity and sensitivity in both the original cohort and the validation cohort. In a later genetic analysis, fewer N-insertions in productive TCRs were reported among donors in an Asian-associated ancestry cluster than the roughly 640-donor mean. The presence/absence analyses assumed that sequencing depth was roughly uniform across donors, and that assumption may not be true. The only immune exposure information available for the cohort was CMV serostatus. A further reported finding was that TCR beta sequences accurately predicted the HLA-A and HLA-B alleles for most subjects in the first cohort. When HLA alleles, especially DR and DQ, strongly co-occurred, TCR associations were difficult to assign to individual alleles. The authors suggested that the approach could potentially be extended to other disease states and immunological phenotypes. Correlated functional status among segregating V segments might be attributable to linkage disequilibrium, but an unknown experimental factor could not be ruled out. In vitro tests confirmed that a few of the cytomegalovirus-associated TCR beta chains recognize cytomegalovirus antigens. Broadly in line with IMGT annotations, most TCR beta V segments showed up in productive rearrangements about 87% or about 30% of the time in an earlier analysis of several hundred of the donors. Because counts were too low, 15 to 20 rarely observed V segments, including chromosome 9 orphons, were excluded from the earlier analysis of 587 of the donors. In a later analysis, HLA-associated TCR beta chains showed more clonal expansion and lower generation probabilities than non-associated chains that were equally common. Most TCR sequences were observed very rarely across donors, whereas some public TCRs were present in many individuals. V-gene and J-gene trimming of TCR beta chains was associated with a missense DCLRE1C variant in a later genetic analysis, and the association was replicated in an independent cohort. Most CMV-associated TCR beta chains appeared to be HLA-restricted in a later analysis, and the HLA associations seemed to be driven largely by CMV exposure. Because HLA typing was unavailable for some donors at each locus, only the typed subset was used in association tests. A later analysis associated roughly 17,000 TCR beta sequences with specific HLA alleles at a false discovery rate of 0.05. In a later analysis, several top co-occurrence clusters were reported to appear linked to parvovirus B19, influenza, CMV and Epstein-Barr virus. In a later analysis, TCR association rates were found to vary across HLA loci, with the most associated TCRs seen for DRB1 alleles and the fewest for HLA-C alleles. The cohort was sequenced for TCR beta chains only, and without alpha or paired-chain data the features that could be detected were limited. A group of highly shared sequence variants was considered likely to be a technical artifact of the sequencing pipeline.

The cohort consisted of approximately 670 healthy bone marrow donors. Cohort members were all nominally healthy when sampled, although unrecorded immune exposures were likely present. The donor tested CMV seropositive and was one of the 289 seropositive cohort members. Each donor provided a peripheral blood sample, and peripheral blood mononuclear cells were used for TCR beta sequencing. The Qiagen DNeasy Blood Extraction Kit was used to extract genomic DNA from the blood cell samples. Notes on this clone: Its antigen is not yet known. No base qualities exist here, and no much larger clone lies one base off it.

Library preparation employed the immunoSEQ multiplex PCR assay. For the multiplex PCR, a mixture combining 60 forward primers for TCR Vbeta segments and 13 reverse primers for TCR Jbeta segments was used. The CDR3 region of rearranged TCR beta genes was amplified from genomic DNA with a multiplex PCR assay. The amplified TCR beta libraries were sequenced on the Illumina HiSeq System as 87-base-pair reads. As for how the authors treated the data: A later analysis tallied 70 million to 100 million unique TCR beta chains across the 610 or so repertoires, and approximately 12 million of those chains were shared by two or more donors. To remove PCR and sequencing errors, raw reads were error-corrected and collapsed into unique sequences using a nearest-neighbor algorithm that merged closely related sequences. To assign V, D and J gene segments, CDR3 sequences were aligned to IMGT reference sequences. For a sequence to be retained, at least a six-nucleotide match to both a V gene segment and a J gene segment was required. A rearrangement counted as productive if the CDR3 had no stop codons and remained in frame with V and J, and every other rearrangement counted as non-productive. CDR3 was defined according to IMGT convention as the region running from the second conserved V-encoded cysteine to the conserved J-encoded phenylalanine. The earlier analysis of about 560 of the donors excluded any sequence lacking an unambiguous match to a single V gene segment. An earlier analysis of around 600 of the donors classified V segments as functional when productive rearrangements were above 56.7% and as segregating when the standard deviation between donors was above 5%. A statistical classification framework was built for diagnosing cytomegalovirus status from the catalog of TCR beta chain sequences. In a later analysis, TCR nucleotide sequences were compared against IMGT/GENE-DB human TR gene sequences so that V and J genes could be assigned. In a later analysis, CDR3 sequences and most-parsimonious VDJ recombination scenarios were assigned using the TCRdist pipeline. In a later analysis, each TCR beta chain was defined by its CDR3 amino acid sequence together with its V-gene family, and reads without a unique V-gene family were excluded. To address suspected cross-contamination and a sequencing artifact, a later analysis removed 450 to 700 highly shared, low-generation-probability nucleotide sequences. In a later analysis, a clonal expansion index for each public chain was calculated from normalized within-repertoire ranks of inferred template counts. A later analysis computed generation probabilities with a VDJ recombination model fitted to out-of-frame rearrangements, and checked the results against IGoR. Hypergeometric tests were used in a later analysis to score TCR-TCR, TCR-HLA and TCR-CMV co-occurrence, with a repertoire-size bias correction applied to the TCR pairs. A later analysis estimated false discovery rates by permuting HLA or CMV assignments 20 times. A later analysis grouped co-occurring TCRs with DBSCAN, adding TCRdist sequence similarity when clustering within HLA-allele-positive subsets. Repertoires with fewer than 30,000 or more than 120,000 public chains were left out of co-occurrence clustering, as were about five repertoires with anomalous nucleotide sharing. This immuneACCESS table, as held by TCRdb, lists in-frame sequences with V and J called but not all clones. Of the missing ones, under half trace to an unresolved V gene in checked studies; the others have no known cause. Clone size and V and J calls were adopted from that table, with D and trimming inferred from the DNA. This sample comprises about 120,000 clones, approximately 70% of them detected only once. The ten top clones hold about 9% of the sample.

CDR1 SGHDT and CDR2 YYEEEE are derived from the germline V gene. Trimming at the junction amounts to 3 bases on V and 4 bases on J, and the germline ends lie 2 bases apart. The CDR3, from cysteine to phenylalanine, totals 11 residues. The sequence is cut down to CDR3 DNA, 33 bases in frame from base 1. The sequenced sample consisted of PBMCs. The V and J segments used are TRBV5-6 and TRBJ2-1; a confident D gene designation cannot be given. The source of this sequence is a man younger than 40 in good health and CMV-seropositive. The encoded CDR3 is CASSSYNEQFF. The DNA is TGTGCCAGCAGCTCTTACAATGAGCAGTTCTTC.